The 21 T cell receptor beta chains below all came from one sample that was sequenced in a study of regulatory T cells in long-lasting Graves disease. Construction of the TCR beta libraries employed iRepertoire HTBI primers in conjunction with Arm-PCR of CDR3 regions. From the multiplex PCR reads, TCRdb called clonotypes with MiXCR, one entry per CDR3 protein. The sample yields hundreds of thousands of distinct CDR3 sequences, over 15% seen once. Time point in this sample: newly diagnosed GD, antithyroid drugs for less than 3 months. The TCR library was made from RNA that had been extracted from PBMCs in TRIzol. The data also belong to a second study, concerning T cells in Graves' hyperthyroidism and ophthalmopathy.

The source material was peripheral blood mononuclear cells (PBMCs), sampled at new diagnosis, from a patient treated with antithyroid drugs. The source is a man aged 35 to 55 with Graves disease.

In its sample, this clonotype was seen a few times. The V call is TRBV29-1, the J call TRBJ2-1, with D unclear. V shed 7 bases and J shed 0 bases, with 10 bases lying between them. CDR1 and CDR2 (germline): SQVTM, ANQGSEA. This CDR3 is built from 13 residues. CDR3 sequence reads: CSAAENSYNEQFF. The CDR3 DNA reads TGCAGCGCAGCAGAGAACTCCTACAATGAGCAGTTCTTC.

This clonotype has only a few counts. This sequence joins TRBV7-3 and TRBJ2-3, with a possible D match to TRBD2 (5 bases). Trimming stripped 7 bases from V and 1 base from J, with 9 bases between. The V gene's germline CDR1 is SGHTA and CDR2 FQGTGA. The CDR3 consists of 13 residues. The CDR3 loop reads CASTRTGTDTQYF. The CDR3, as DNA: TGTGCCAGCACCCGGACTGGCACAGATACGCAGTATTTT.

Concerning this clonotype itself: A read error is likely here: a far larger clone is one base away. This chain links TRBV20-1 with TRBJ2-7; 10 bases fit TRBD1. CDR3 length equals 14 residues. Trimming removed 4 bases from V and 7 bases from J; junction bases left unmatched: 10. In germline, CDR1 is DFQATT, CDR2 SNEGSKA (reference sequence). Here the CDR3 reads CSATRQGAGFEQYF. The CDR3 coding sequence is TGCAGTGCTACTCGACAGGGGGCCGGGTTTGAGCAGTACTTC.

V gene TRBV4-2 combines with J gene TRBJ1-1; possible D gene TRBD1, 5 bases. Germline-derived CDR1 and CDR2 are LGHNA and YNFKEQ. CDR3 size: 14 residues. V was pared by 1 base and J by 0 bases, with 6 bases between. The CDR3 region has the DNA TGTGCCAGCAGCCAAGGGACAATGAACACTGAAGCTTTCTTT. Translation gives CASSQGTMNTEAFF.

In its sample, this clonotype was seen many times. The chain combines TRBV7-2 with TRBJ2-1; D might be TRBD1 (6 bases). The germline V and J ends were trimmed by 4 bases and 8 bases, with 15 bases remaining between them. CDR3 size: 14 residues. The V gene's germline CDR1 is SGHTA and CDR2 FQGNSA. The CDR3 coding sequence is TGTGCCAGCAGCTCTCACAGGGTTATGGATGAGCAGTTCTTC. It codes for CASSSHRVMDEQFF.

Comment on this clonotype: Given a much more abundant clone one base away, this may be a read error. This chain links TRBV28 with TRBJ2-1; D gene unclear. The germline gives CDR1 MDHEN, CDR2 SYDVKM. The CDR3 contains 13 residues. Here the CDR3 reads CANSALGSTTEFF. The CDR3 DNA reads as TGTGCCAACAGTGCCCTAGGGTCTACCACAGAGTTCTTC.

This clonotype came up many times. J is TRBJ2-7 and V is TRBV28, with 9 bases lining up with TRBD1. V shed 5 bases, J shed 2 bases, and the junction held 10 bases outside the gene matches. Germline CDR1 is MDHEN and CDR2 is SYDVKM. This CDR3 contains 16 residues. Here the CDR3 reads CASSLLGQGTPYEQYF. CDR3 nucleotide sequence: TGTGCCAGCAGTCTCCTGGGACAGGGAACCCCCTACGAGCAGTACTTC.

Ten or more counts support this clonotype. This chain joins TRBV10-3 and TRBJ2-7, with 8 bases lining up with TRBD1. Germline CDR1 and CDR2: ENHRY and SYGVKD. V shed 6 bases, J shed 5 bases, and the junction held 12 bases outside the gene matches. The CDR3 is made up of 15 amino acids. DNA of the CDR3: TGTGCCATCAGAGAGACAGGGGCTAGAGGGGACGAGCAGTACTTC. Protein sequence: CAIRETGARGDEQYF.

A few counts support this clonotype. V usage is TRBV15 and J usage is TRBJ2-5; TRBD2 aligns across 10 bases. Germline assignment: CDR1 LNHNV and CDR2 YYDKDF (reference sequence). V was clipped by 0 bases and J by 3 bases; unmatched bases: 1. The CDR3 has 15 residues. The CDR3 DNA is TGTGCCACCAGCAGAGATAGCGGGGGGAAAGAGACCCAGTACTTC. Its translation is CATSRDSGGKETQYF.

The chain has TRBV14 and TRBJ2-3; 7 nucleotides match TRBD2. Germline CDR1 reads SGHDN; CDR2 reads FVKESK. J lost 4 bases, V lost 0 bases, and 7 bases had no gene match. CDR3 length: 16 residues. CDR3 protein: CASSQDWGGDADTQYF. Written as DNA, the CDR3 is TGTGCCAGCAGCCAAGATTGGGGGGGTGACGCAGATACGCAGTATTTT.

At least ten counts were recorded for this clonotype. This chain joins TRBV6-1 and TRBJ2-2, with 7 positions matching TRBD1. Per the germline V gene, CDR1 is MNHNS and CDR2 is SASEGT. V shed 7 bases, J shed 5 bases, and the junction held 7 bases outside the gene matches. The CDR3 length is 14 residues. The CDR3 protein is CASTWDRVTGELFF. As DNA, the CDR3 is TGTGCCAGCACCTGGGACAGAGTAACCGGGGAGCTGTTTTTT.

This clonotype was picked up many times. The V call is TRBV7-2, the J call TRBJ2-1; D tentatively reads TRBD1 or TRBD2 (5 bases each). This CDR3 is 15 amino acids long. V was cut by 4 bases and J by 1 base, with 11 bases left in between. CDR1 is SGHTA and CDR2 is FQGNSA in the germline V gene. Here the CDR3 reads CASSSSGRSYNEQFF. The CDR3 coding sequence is TGTGCCAGCAGCTCCTCGGGACGTTCCTACAATGAGCAGTTCTTC.

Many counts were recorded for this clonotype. CDR3 bases: TGTGCCAGCAGCTTAGCGTGGGCCACAGATACGCAGTATTTT. It yields the protein CASSLAWATDTQYF. The chain employs TRBV7-2 and TRBJ2-3; D ambiguous. The CDR3 has 14 residues. Trimming cost V 0 bases and J 2 bases, with 6 bases left between them. CDR1 is SGHTA, CDR2 FQGNSA, per germline.

In nucleotides, the CDR3 is TGCGCCAGCAGGCAGGGACAGGGAGCCGGGGAGCTGTTTTTT. It specifies CASRQGQGAGELFF. V gene TRBV5-1 combines with J gene TRBJ2-2; 9 positions match TRBD1. The CDR3 has 14 amino acids. Germline lookup yields CDR1 SGHRS and CDR2 YFSETQ. With 5 bases clipped from V and 6 bases from J, the junction kept 5 bases outside the gene matches.

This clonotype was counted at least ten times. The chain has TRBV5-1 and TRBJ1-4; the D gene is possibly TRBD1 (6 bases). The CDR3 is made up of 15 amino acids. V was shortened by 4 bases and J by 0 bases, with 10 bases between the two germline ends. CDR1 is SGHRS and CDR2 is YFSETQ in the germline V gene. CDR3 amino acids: CASSPDRPTNEKLFF. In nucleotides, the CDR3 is TGCGCCAGCAGCCCGGACAGACCAACTAATGAAAAACTGTTTTTT.

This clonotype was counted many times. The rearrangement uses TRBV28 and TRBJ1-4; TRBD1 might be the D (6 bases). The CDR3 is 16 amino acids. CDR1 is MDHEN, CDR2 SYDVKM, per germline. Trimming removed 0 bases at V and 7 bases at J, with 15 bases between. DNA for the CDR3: TGTGCCAGCAGTTTATGGGGGACAACTATAACTGAAAAACTGTTTTTT. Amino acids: CASSLWGTTITEKLFF.

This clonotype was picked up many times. The CDR3 sequence: CSARKGGEQYF. CDR3 bases: TGCAGTGCTAGGAAGGGCGGGGAGCAGTACTTC. The chain carries TRBV20-1 and TRBJ2-7, with D possibly TRBD2 on 5 matching bases. CDR3 length equals 11 residues. V lost 3 bases to trimming and J lost 7 bases, with 10 bases between them. CDR1 is DFQATT and CDR2 is SNEGSKA in the germline V gene (reference sequence).

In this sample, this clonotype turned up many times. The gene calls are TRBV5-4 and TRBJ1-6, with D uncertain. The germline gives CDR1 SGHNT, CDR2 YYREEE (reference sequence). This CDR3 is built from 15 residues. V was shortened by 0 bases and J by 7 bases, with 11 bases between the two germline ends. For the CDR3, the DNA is TGTGCCAGCAGCTTGGTCCCCTCGGGGAATTCACCCCTCCACTTT. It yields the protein CASSLVPSGNSPLHF.

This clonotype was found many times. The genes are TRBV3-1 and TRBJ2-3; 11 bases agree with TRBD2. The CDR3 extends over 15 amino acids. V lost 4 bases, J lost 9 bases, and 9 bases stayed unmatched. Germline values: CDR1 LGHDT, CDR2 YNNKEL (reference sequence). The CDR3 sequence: CASSRDTSGGSTQYF. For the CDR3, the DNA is TGTGCCAGCAGCCGAGATACTAGCGGGGGTAGCACGCAGTATTTT.

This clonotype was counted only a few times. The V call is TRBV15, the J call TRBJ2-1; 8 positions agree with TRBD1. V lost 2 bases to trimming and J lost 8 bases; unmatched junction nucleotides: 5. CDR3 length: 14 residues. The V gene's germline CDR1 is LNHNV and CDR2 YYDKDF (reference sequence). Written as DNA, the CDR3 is TGTGCCACCAGCAGAAATGGACAGGGTGATGAGCAGTTCTTC. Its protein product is CATSRNGQGDEQFF.

CDR3 in amino acids: CSARDLTSGGNEQFF. The CDR3 region has the DNA TGCAGTGCTAGAGATTTAACTAGCGGGGGAAATGAGCAGTTCTTC. The genes are TRBV20-1 and TRBJ2-1; TRBD2 matches at 11 bases. The CDR3 has 15 residues. The V gene end was trimmed by 0 bases and the J gene end by 7 bases; junction bases not matched to a gene: 5. The V gene's germline CDR1 is DFQATT and CDR2 SNEGSKA (reference sequence).